Following are 19 T cell receptor beta chains from one sample sequenced in a study of blood T cell repertoires in COVID-19. Repertoires were generated with immunoSEQ multiplex PCR, while TCRdb's copy carries only in-frame clones and drops some. Among around 87,000 clones listed, about four fifths were seen once. The sample consisted of peripheral blood. These receptors were collected from a woman older than 75 with acute or convalescent COVID-19.

V is TRBV5-1 and J is TRBJ1-2; a possible D gene is TRBD1 (5 bases). Germline lookup yields CDR1 SGHRS and CDR2 YFSETQ. The V end was cut by 1 base, the J end by 2 bases, with 9 bases between. The CDR3 covers 14 residues. The CDR3 region is CASSLSSGNYGYTF. CDR3 nucleotides: TGCGCCAGCAGCTTGAGTTCAGGGAACTATGGCTACACCTTC.

The CDR3 bases are TGTGCCAGCAGCAGGGGGGATGGCTACACCTTC. It codes for CASSRGDGYTF. The V call is TRBV6-5, the J call TRBJ1-2; 7 bases are a match to TRBD1. The germline V gene encodes CDR1 MNHEY and CDR2 SVGAGI. The CDR3 length is 11 residues. V lost 6 bases and J lost 6; bases outside the gene matches: 1.

The V gene is TRBV19, the J gene TRBJ1-4; 8 bases are a match to TRBD1. Germline values: CDR1 LNHDA, CDR2 SQIVND (reference sequence). The CDR3 sequence is 14 residues long. Trimming cost V 5 bases and J 8 bases; bases outside gene matches: 7. The CDR3 spells CASSVTGGSEKLFF. The CDR3 DNA follows: TGTGCCAGTAGTGTAACAGGGGGAAGCGAAAAACTGTTTTTT.

This clone was counted many times. V usage is TRBV29-1 and J usage is TRBJ1-1; no clear D gene. V was cut by 5 bases and J by 1 base, with 8 bases left in between. The CDR3 has 12 residues. Germline values: CDR1 SQVTM, CDR2 ANQGSEA. CDR3 bases: TGCAGCGTTAACGACTGGAACACTGAAGCTTTCTTT. Translated: CSVNDWNTEAFF.

This clone has just a few counts. This chain links TRBV29-1 with TRBJ2-1, with D possibly TRBD2 on 6 matching bases. Trimming pared 4 bases from V and 0 bases from J, leaving 13 bases between. The CDR3 consists of 15 residues. The germline V gene encodes CDR1 SQVTM and CDR2 ANQGSEA. Here the CDR3 reads CSVVGGGDSYNEQFF. The CDR3 region has the DNA TGCAGCGTTGTGGGGGGTGGGGACTCCTACAATGAGCAGTTCTTC.

This rearrangement joins TRBV5-1 to TRBJ1-1, with a tentative D call TRBD1 (6 bases). V dropped 3 bases and J dropped 1 base, with 16 bases sitting between them. The CDR3 sequence is 16 residues long. The germline V gene has CDR1 SGHRS and CDR2 YFSETQ. CDR3 loop: CASSWGGASENTEAFF. CDR3 nucleotide sequence: TGCGCCAGCAGCTGGGGGGGCGCGTCGGAGAACACTGAAGCTTTCTTT.

This chain links TRBV5-1 with TRBJ2-3; 7 nucleotides line up with TRBD2. From germline, CDR1 is SGHRS and CDR2 YFSETQ. Trimming removed 0 bases from V and 1 base from J; junction bases left unmatched: 2. The CDR3 totals 15 residues. CDR3 residues: CASSLVAGGTDTQYF. In DNA form, the CDR3 reads TGCGCCAGCAGCTTGGTAGCGGGCGGCACAGATACGCAGTATTTT. Drawing the rest from reference TRBV5-1 and TRBJ2-3, the complete variable domain is KAGVTQTPRYLIKTRGQQVTLSCSPISGHRSVSWYQQTPGQGLQFLFEYFSETQRNKGNFPGRFSGRQFSNSRSEMNVSTLELGDSALYLCASSLVAGGTDTQYFGPGTRLTVL.

CDR3 loop: CAWSSQGGVLYEQFF. CDR3 nucleotide sequence: TGTGCCTGGAGTTCTCAGGGGGGCGTTTTGTATGAGCAGTTCTTC. The V gene is TRBV30, the J gene TRBJ2-1, with D possibly TRBD1 on 7 matching bases. Trimming pared 2 bases from V and 8 bases from J, leaving 19 bases between. The CDR3 has 15 amino acids. CDR1 and CDR2 from the germline V gene are GTSNPN and SVGIG (reference sequence).

The gene calls are TRBV11-2 and TRBJ2-3; D is ambiguous. This CDR3 is built from 15 residues. Germline V CDR1 and CDR2: SGHAT, FQNNGV. The germline V and J ends were trimmed by 2 bases and 3 bases, with 12 bases remaining between them. CDR3 protein: CASSLSGGGTDTQYF. CDR3 in DNA: TGTGCCAGCAGCTTAAGTGGCGGCGGAACAGATACGCAGTATTTT.

The genes are TRBV4-1 and TRBJ1-3, with a tentative D call TRBD1 (6 bases). V was trimmed by 1 base and J by 0 bases, leaving 7 bases between them. Germline-derived CDR1 and CDR2 are MGHRA and YSYEKL. The CDR3 covers 15 residues. The CDR3 region has the DNA TGCGCCAGCAGCCAAGGGACAGCCTCTGGAAACACCATATATTTT. Translated: CASSQGTASGNTIYF.

A single count supports this clone. The V and J genes are TRBV27 and TRBJ1-2; D gene uncertain. The ends were cut back, 2 bases at V and 5 bases at J, with 12 bases in the middle. From germline, CDR1 is MNHEY and CDR2 SMNVEV (reference sequence). The CDR3 extends over 14 amino acids. The CDR3 region is CASSLNPRSYGYTF. The CDR3 DNA reads as TGTGCCAGCAGTTTAAATCCCCGGTCGTATGGCTACACCTTC.

V and J are TRBV2 and TRBJ1-1; TRBD1 matches 8 bases. This CDR3 is built from 13 residues. Germline loops: CDR1 SNHLY, CDR2 FYNNEI. Trimming cost V 6 bases and J 5 bases; bases outside gene matches: 5. The CDR3 region is CASRPTGETEAFF. The CDR3 nucleotides read TGTGCCAGCAGACCGACAGGGGAAACTGAAGCTTTCTTT. Filled out from reference TRBV2 and TRBJ1-1, the complete variable domain reads EPEVTQTPSHQVTQMGQEVILRCVPISNHLYFYWYRQILGQKVEFLVSFYNNEISEKSEIFDDQFSVERPDGSNFTLKIRSTKLEDSAMYFCASRPTGETEAFFGQGTRLTVV.

CDR3 protein: CASSYAAQSYEQYF. The CDR3 DNA is TGTGCCAGCAGTTACGCGGCACAATCCTACGAGCAGTACTTC. The rearrangement uses TRBV6-2 or TRBV6-3 and TRBJ2-7, with unresolved D. The CDR3 is 14 residues long. V gave up 2 bases and J gave up 1 base, with 9 bases separating them. Germline CDR1 is MNHEY and CDR2 is SVGEGT.

This clone was recorded many times. The chain couples TRBV9 to TRBJ1-1, with D perhaps TRBD1 (5 bases). The CDR3 loop spans 14 amino acids. The germline gives CDR1 SGDLS, CDR2 YYNGEE. The V end lost 2 bases, the J end lost 5 bases, and 13 bases lay between the germline ends. Here the CDR3 DNA reads TGTGCCAGCAGCGTCCGGACGGAGGGGACTGAAGCTTTCTTT. It is translated as CASSVRTEGTEAFF.

The chain uses TRBV2 and TRBJ1-3; 7 positions match TRBD1. CDR1 and CDR2 from the germline V gene are SNHLY and FYNNEI. The length of the CDR3 is 14 residues. The junction had 7 bases not matched to a gene; V was cut back by 6 bases and J by 5 bases. CDR3 in amino acids: CASREVTGRNTIYF. Here the CDR3 DNA reads TGTGCCAGCAGGGAGGTGACAGGGAGAAACACCATATATTTT.

The chain is built from TRBV7-2 and TRBJ1-5; the match to TRBD1 covers 10 bases. The germline gives CDR1 SGHTA, CDR2 FQGNSA. After removal of 5 bases from V and 2 bases from J, the junction contained 3 bases not matched to a gene. The CDR3 has 15 amino acids. CDR3 nucleotides: TGTGCCAGCAGCAGGGACAGGGGAGGCAATCAGCCCCAGCATTTT. Protein: CASSRDRGGNQPQHF.

In this sample, this clone turned up a few times. This sequence joins TRBV12-3 or TRBV12-4 and TRBJ1-2, with TRBD1 matching 11 bases. V gave up 3 bases and J gave up 8 bases; unmatched junction bases: 2. The CDR3 sequence is 13 residues long. The DNA for the CDR3 is TGTGCCAGCAGTTTGGACAGGGGGCACGGCTACACCTTC. Encoded protein: CASSLDRGHGYTF.

This clone is a singleton in its sample. This sequence joins TRBV18 and TRBJ2-7, with D perhaps matching TRBD1 (5 bases). Between the trimmed V and J ends, which lost 3 bases and 8 bases, there was a span of 17 bases. Germline CDR1 reads KGHSH; CDR2 reads LQKENI. The CDR3 spans 14 residues. The CDR3 loop reads CASSPRDREHKQYF. The CDR3 nucleotides read TGTGCCAGCTCACCGAGAGACAGAGAACACAAGCAGTACTTC.

The rearrangement joins TRBV5-1 to TRBJ1-2; D might be TRBD1 (5 bases). Germline-derived CDR1 and CDR2 are SGHRS and YFSETQ. The CDR3 totals 14 residues. V was cut by 4 bases and J by 8 bases, with 18 bases left in between. The CDR3 loop is CASSTGSFVEGYTF. The CDR3 region has the DNA TGCGCCAGCAGCACAGGATCCTTTGTCGAAGGCTACACCTTC.